These 5 T cell receptor beta chains were sequenced from one sample in a study of blood T cells in healthy people across ages. Combining a sample-barcoded 5' primer with a J-beta primer mix, a second PCR ran for about 6 to 12 cycles. MiXCR, run by TCRdb on the 5' RACE reads, gives a single entry per CDR3 protein. In the table there are 650,000 to 900,000 distinct CDR3 sequences, less than 80% of which are singletons. The material sequenced was blood. Receptors originate from a man aged 30 to 39 in good health.

This clonotype was detected only a few times. This chain uses TRBV20-1 with TRBJ2-1; TRBD1 agrees at 8 bases. Germline assignment: CDR1 DFQATT and CDR2 SNEGSKA (reference sequence). Losses at the gene ends were 6 bases for V and 10 bases for J; bases not matched to a gene: 8. CDR3 length: 12 residues. CDR3 amino acids: CSAEWTGREQFF. The CDR3 nucleotides read TGCAGTGCGGAATGGACAGGGAGAGAGCAGTTCTTC.

This clonotype was counted ten times or more. Here the CDR3 reads CRVVAGDNEQFF. CDR3 in DNA: TGCAGGGTGGTAGCGGGGGACAATGAGCAGTTCTTC. This chain joins TRBV20-1 and TRBJ2-1; 9 positions match TRBD2. Germline V CDR1 and CDR2: DFQATT, SNEGSKA (reference sequence). CDR3 size: 12 residues.

This clonotype has only a few counts. The V call is TRBV28, the J call TRBJ2-1; TRBD2 might be the D (6 bases). V was shortened by 5 bases and J by 12 bases, with 14 bases between the two germline ends. From germline, CDR1 is MDHEN and CDR2 SYDVKM. CDR3 size: 12 residues. CDR3: CASSQTGTGQFF. The CDR3 DNA sequence: TGTGCCAGCAGTCAAACCGGGACTGGGCAGTTCTTC.

The rearrangement joins TRBV5-1 to TRBJ2-1; D not certain. CDR1 and CDR2 (germline): SGHRS, YFSETQ. Trimming took 5 bases from V and 2 from J, leaving 5 bases between them. The CDR3 length is 12 residues. The CDR3 bases are TGCGCCAGCAGGAAAACCTACAATGAGCAGTTCTTC. It encodes CASRKTYNEQFF.

This clonotype was seen more than once but under ten times. The chain couples TRBV6-1 to TRBJ2-7, with a weak D call TRBD2 (5 bases). Per germline, CDR1 MNHNS and CDR2 SASEGT. The CDR3 runs 17 residues. V dropped 5 bases and J dropped 2 bases, with 22 bases sitting between them. CDR3: CASSRLWARTRTYEQYF. For the CDR3, the DNA is TGTGCCAGCAGTCGCCTTTGGGCACGCACTAGGACCTACGAGCAGTACTTC.